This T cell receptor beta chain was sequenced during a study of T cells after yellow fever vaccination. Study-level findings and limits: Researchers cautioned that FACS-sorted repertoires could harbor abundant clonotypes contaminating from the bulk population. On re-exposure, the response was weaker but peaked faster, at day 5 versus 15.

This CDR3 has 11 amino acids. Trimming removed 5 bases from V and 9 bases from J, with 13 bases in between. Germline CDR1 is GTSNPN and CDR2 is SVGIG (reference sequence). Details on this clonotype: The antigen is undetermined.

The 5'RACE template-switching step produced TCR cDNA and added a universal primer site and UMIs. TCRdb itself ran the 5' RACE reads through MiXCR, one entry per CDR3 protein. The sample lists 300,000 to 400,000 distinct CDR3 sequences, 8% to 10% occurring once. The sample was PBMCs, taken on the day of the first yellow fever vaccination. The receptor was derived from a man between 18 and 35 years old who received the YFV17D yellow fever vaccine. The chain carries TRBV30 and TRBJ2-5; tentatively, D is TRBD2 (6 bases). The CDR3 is CAWGGWAAQYF. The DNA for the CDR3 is TGTGCCTGGGGGGGGTGGGCTGCCCAGTACTTC.